This section outlines one T cell receptor beta chain sequence together with its context. Repertoires were generated with immunoSEQ multiplex PCR, while TCRdb's copy carries only in-frame clones and drops some. The sample holds around 110,000 clones, 85% to 95% seen once. Between the trimmed V and J ends, which lost 0 bases and 2 bases, there was a span of 8 bases. The CDR3 covers 15 residues. From germline, CDR1 is SGHNT and CDR2 YYREEE (reference sequence). This specimen comes from a study of T cell changes during pregnancy in multiple sclerosis. This TCR derives from a female donor with multiple sclerosis, enrolled in a pregnancy study. The sequences come from peripheral blood, collected after pregnancy. The V gene is TRBV5-4, the J gene TRBJ2-2; tentative D call: TRBD1 (6 bases). This CDR3 is CASSLAGANTGELFF. CDR3 nucleotide sequence: TGTGCCAGCAGCTTGGCAGGGGCTAACACCGGGGAGCTGTTTTTT.